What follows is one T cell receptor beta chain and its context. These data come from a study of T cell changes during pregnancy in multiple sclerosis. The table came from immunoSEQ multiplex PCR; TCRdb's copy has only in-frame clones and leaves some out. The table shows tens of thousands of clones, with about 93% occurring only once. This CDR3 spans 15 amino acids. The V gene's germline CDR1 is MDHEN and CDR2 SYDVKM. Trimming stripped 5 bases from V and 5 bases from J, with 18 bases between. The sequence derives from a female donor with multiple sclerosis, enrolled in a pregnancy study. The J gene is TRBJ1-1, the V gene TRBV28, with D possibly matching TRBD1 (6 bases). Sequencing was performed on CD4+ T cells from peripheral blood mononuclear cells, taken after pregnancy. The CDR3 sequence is CASSRGGLIRTEAFF. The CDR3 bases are TGTGCCAGCAGTCGGGGGGGGCTGATTCGGACTGAAGCTTTCTTT.